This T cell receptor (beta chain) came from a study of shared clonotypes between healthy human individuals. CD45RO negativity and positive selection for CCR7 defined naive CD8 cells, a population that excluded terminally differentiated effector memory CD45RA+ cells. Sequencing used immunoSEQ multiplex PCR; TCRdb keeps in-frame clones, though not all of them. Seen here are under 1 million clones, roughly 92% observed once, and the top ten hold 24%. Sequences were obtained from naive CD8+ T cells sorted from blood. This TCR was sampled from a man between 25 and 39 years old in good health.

The CDR3 here is CASSYTGLMLTDTQYF. In DNA, the CDR3 is TGTGCCAGCAGTTATACGGGATTGATGCTCACAGATACGCAGTATTTT. This chain joins TRBV6-5 and TRBJ2-3, with D perhaps TRBD2 (5 bases). V lost 3 bases, J lost 2 bases, and 15 bases lay in between. This CDR3 is 16 amino acids long. Germline V gene sequence: CDR1 MNHEY, CDR2 SVGAGI.